The 15 T cell receptor beta chains presented below share a single source sample, sequenced in a study of blood T cell repertoires in COVID-19. Assay: immunoSEQ multiplex PCR; the TCRdb copy retains only in-frame clones and omits some. The data hold approximately 53,000 clones, with 90% observed a single time. Sequenced: peripheral blood. These receptor sequences come from an elderly woman with acute or convalescent COVID-19.

The chain recombines TRBV28 with TRBJ2-2, with D hard to call. Germline-derived CDR1 and CDR2 are MDHEN and SYDVKM. This CDR3 contains 15 residues. The V end was cut by 5 bases, the J end by 2 bases, with 12 bases between. The CDR3 DNA is TGTGCCAGCAGTAGCCGCCTGCGCAACACCGGGGAGCTGTTTTTT. Its protein product is CASSSRLRNTGELFF.

J is TRBJ1-2 and V is TRBV11-2, with D possibly TRBD1 on 6 matching bases. The germline V gene has CDR1 SGHAT and CDR2 FQNNGV. CDR3 length: 13 residues. Trimming took off 6 bases at V and 4 bases at J, with 12 bases between the two ends. The CDR3 region is CASRKQGTYGYTF. Here the CDR3 DNA reads TGTGCCAGCAGGAAACAGGGAACCTATGGCTACACCTTC.

The chain has TRBV7-8 and TRBJ2-1, with 14 bases lining up with TRBD2. With 5 bases clipped from V and 7 bases from J, the junction kept 7 bases outside the gene matches. There are 16 residues in the CDR3. The V gene's germline CDR1 is SGHVS and CDR2 FQNEAQ. For the CDR3, the DNA is TGTGCCAGCAGCCGAGGACTAGCGGGAGGTGAAAATGAGCAGTTCTTC. Translating it yields CASSRGLAGGENEQFF.

The rearrangement uses TRBV5-1 and TRBJ1-1; unclear D gene. This CDR3 spans 16 amino acids. Trimming cost V 4 bases and J 1 base, with 17 bases left between them. Germline loops: CDR1 SGHRS, CDR2 YFSETQ. For the CDR3, the DNA is TGCGCCAGCAGCAAAAGATACGGGTTGGGGAACACTGAAGCTTTCTTT. Translating gives CASSKRYGLGNTEAFF.

The chain recombines TRBV7-9 with TRBJ2-7; 9 positions match TRBD2. The V and J ends lost 1 base and 6 bases, in that order; junction bases with no gene match: 13. Germline lookup yields CDR1 SEHNR and CDR2 FQNEAQ (reference sequence). CDR3 length: 17 amino acids. The CDR3 nucleotides are TGTGCCAGCAGCTTAGGAGTCCTAGCGGGACGCGATCTCGAGCAGTACTTC. It codes for CASSLGVLAGRDLEQYF.

The rearrangement links TRBV5-4 to TRBJ1-1; 9 nucleotides match TRBD1. The CDR3 totals 15 residues. Germline CDR1 SGHNT, CDR2 YYREEE (reference sequence). Trimming took 3 bases from V and 5 from J; bases not matched to a gene: 8. Here the CDR3 reads CASSSRQGVRTEAFF. The CDR3 nucleotides read TGTGCCAGCAGCTCCCGACAGGGGGTTAGAACTGAAGCTTTCTTT.

The chain employs TRBV10-3 and TRBJ2-7, with TRBD2 identical over 11 bases. The junction had 4 bases not matched to a gene; V was cut back by 5 bases and J by 1 base. From germline, CDR1 is ENHRY and CDR2 SYGVKD. The CDR3 is 15 amino acids. CDR3 sequence reads: CAISPGLAGSYEQYF. CDR3 coding DNA: TGTGCCATCAGTCCAGGACTAGCGGGTTCCTACGAGCAGTACTTC.

The chain is built from TRBV19 and TRBJ1-2, with D unclear. The length of the CDR3 is 13 residues. V was shortened by 7 bases and J by 2 bases, with 11 bases between the two germline ends. Germline V CDR1 and CDR2: LNHDA, SQIVND (reference sequence). The CDR3 DNA reads as TGTGCCAGTACTCAGACTGGGAACTATGGCTACACCTTC. Translating it yields CASTQTGNYGYTF.

This clone came up once. This chain links TRBV2 with TRBJ2-5; no clear D. The length of the CDR3 is 11 residues. Germline CDR1 and CDR2: SNHLY and FYNNEI. Trimming took off 5 bases at V and 5 bases at J, with 6 bases between the two ends. CDR3 coding DNA: TGTGCCAGCAGTTTCCGGGAGACCCAGTACTTC. It specifies CASSFRETQYF.

This clone was counted a few times. This chain connects TRBV5-5 to TRBJ2-7; 10 nucleotides align to TRBD2. This CDR3 comprises 15 residues. The V gene's germline CDR1 is SGHKS and CDR2 YYEKEE (reference sequence). J was trimmed by 6 bases and V by 4 bases; bases with no gene match: 10. CDR3 in amino acids: CASSAGLALGREQYF. In DNA form, the CDR3 reads TGTGCCAGCAGCGCGGGACTAGCGCTCGGTCGCGAGCAGTACTTC.

J is TRBJ1-2 and V is TRBV27; weak D call: TRBD1 (5 bases). The V end lost 2 bases, the J end lost 4 bases, and 17 bases lay between the germline ends. Germline-derived CDR1 and CDR2 are MNHEY and SMNVEV (reference sequence). CDR3 length: 16 residues. The CDR3 coding sequence is TGTGCCAGCAGTTTAGGAGGGGAGGTGGGGCTCTATGGCTACACCTTC. It encodes CASSLGGEVGLYGYTF.

The chain combines TRBV3-1 (or the pseudogene TRBV3-2) with TRBJ2-7, with 9 bases fitting TRBD1. V shed 4 bases, J shed 5 bases, and the junction held 9 bases outside the gene matches. This CDR3 is built from 15 residues. Germline CDR1 reads LGHDT; CDR2 reads YNNKEL (reference sequence). The CDR3 region is CASSPHRDRVNEQYF. The CDR3 region has the DNA TGTGCCAGCAGCCCGCACCGGGACAGGGTAAACGAGCAGTACTTC.

V usage is TRBV19 and J usage is TRBJ2-1; unclear D gene. This CDR3 has 13 residues. The V end was cut by 7 bases, the J end by 9 bases, with 16 bases between. Germline V gene data show CDR1 as LNHDA and CDR2 as SQIVND (reference sequence). DNA of the CDR3: TGTGCCAGTACGACGACTCCTTCCATTGAGCAGTTCTTC. It codes for CASTTTPSIEQFF.

The chain has TRBV28 and TRBJ1-1, with D uncertain. The germline CDR1 and CDR2 sequences are MDHEN and SYDVKM. The length of the CDR3 is 14 residues. Trimming removed 2 bases from V and 2 bases from J, with 9 bases in between. This chain's CDR3 is CASSLTETNTEAFF. As DNA, the CDR3 is TGTGCCAGCAGTTTAACAGAAACCAACACTGAAGCTTTCTTT.

The gene calls are TRBV24-1 and TRBJ2-1; D ambiguous. Germline V gene data show CDR1 as KGHDR and CDR2 as SFDVKD. The CDR3 is 13 residues long. Trimming cost V 2 bases and J 9 bases, with 10 bases left between them. The CDR3 reads CATSDSSAAEQFF. CDR3 sequence (DNA): TGTGCCACCAGTGATTCCTCCGCGGCTGAGCAGTTCTTC.